This T cell receptor (beta chain) was obtained from a study of cytotoxic CD8 clonotypes in ibrutinib-treated CLL. This clone was counted only a few times. Germline assignment: CDR1 KGHSH and CDR2 LQKENI. This CDR3 comprises 12 residues. Between the trimmed V and J ends, which lost 6 bases and 9 bases, there was a span of 12 bases. Sequenced by immunoSEQ multiplex PCR; TCRdb stores in-frame clones only, minus some. In the table there are 200,000 to 250,000 clones, 70% of which are singletons. The V and J genes are TRBV18 and TRBJ2-1; the D gene could be TRBD1 or TRBD2 (5 bases each). The sequencing used PBMCs, collected after 24 months of ibrutinib treatment. This TCR came from a human donor with chronic lymphocytic leukemia. CDR3 in DNA: TGTGCCAGCTCCTCCGGGGCTCGTGAGCAGTTCTTC. Its translation: CASSSGAREQFF.